These 13 T cell receptor beta chains were sequenced from one sample in a study of cytomegalovirus exposure and HLA in healthy donors. The PCR used 60 Vbeta and 13 Jbeta primers. Here immunoSEQ multiplex PCR was the method, and the copy in TCRdb shows in-frame clones only, minus some. This table lists about 100,000 clones. Sequencing was performed on PBMCs. All receptors derive from a girl between 5 and 17 years old in good health and CMV-seropositive.

The chain is built from TRBV6-5 and TRBJ1-2, with no clear D. The V gene lost 0 bases and the J gene lost 8 bases, with 7 bases spanning the gap. The CDR3 loop spans 12 amino acids. Germline lookup yields CDR1 MNHEY and CDR2 SVGAGI. The CDR3 is CASSYSNEGYTF. DNA for the CDR3: TGTGCCAGCAGTTACTCGAATGAGGGCTACACCTTC.

The rearrangement links TRBV28 to TRBJ2-2; a possible D gene is TRBD2 (6 bases). V lost 2 bases and J lost 4, with 11 bases in between. This CDR3 is built from 15 residues. Germline V gene lookup returns CDR1 MDHEN and CDR2 SYDVKM. The CDR3 nucleotides read TGTGCCAGCAGTTTACAGGGACTCGGCACCGGGGAGCTGTTTTTT. It yields the protein CASSLQGLGTGELFF.

The rearrangement uses TRBV6-5 and TRBJ1-5, with D possibly being TRBD1 (5 bases). Germline loops: CDR1 MNHEY, CDR2 SVGAGI. The CDR3 is 14 amino acids. The V end lost 5 bases, the J end lost 7 bases, and 15 bases lay between the germline ends. The CDR3, as DNA: TGTGCCAGCAGTCCAAATCACGACAGACAGCCCCAGCATTTT. This encodes CASSPNHDRQPQHF.

The chain couples TRBV14 to TRBJ1-2, with no clear D. Germline V CDR1 and CDR2: SGHDN, FVKESK. V lost 4 bases and J lost 7, with 13 bases in between. This CDR3 has 13 residues. The CDR3 region has the DNA TGTGCCAGCAGCCCGGGTGGTTATGTTGGCTACACCTTC. Translation gives CASSPGGYVGYTF. Filled out from reference TRBV14 and TRBJ1-2, the complete variable domain reads EAGVTQFPSHSVIEKGQTVTLRCDPISGHDNLYWYRRVMGKEIKFLLHFVKESKQDESGMPNNRFLAERTGGTYSTLKVQPAELEDSGVYFCASSPGGYVGYTFGSGTRLTVV.

The V gene is TRBV11-2, the J gene TRBJ1-4, with D unclear. With 5 bases removed from V and 8 bases from J, the gap between germline ends came to 15 bases. Germline V lookup: CDR1 SGHAT, CDR2 FQNNGV. This CDR3 comprises 14 residues. CDR3 coding DNA: TGTGCCAGCAGCGGTTCCGCGTTGGGCGAAAAACTGTTTTTT. It yields the protein CASSGSALGEKLFF.

This chain links TRBV2 with TRBJ1-1; D is possibly TRBD1 (6 bases). V dropped 6 bases and J dropped 1 base, with 12 bases sitting between them. Germline lookup yields CDR1 SNHLY and CDR2 FYNNEI. CDR3 size: 14 residues. CDR3 in DNA: TGTGCCAGCAGGGTCCGGACAGCGAACACTGAAGCTTTCTTT. The encoded protein is CASRVRTANTEAFF.

The rearrangement links TRBV4-2 to TRBJ1-2; TRBD1 agrees at 12 bases. The V segment lost 2 bases and the J segment 6 bases; nucleotides outside the gene matches: 10. CDR3 length: 17 amino acids. Germline lookup yields CDR1 LGHNA and CDR2 YNFKEQ. The CDR3 nucleotides are TGTGCCAGCAGCCAATCACTGGGACAGGGGGCGTTCGATGGCTACACCTTC. Its translation: CASSQSLGQGAFDGYTF.

J is TRBJ2-1 and V is TRBV12-5; D possibly corresponds to TRBD1 (6 bases). V shed 3 bases and J shed 0 bases, with 9 bases lying between them. Germline V gene data show CDR1 as LGHNT and CDR2 as FRNRAP. The CDR3 loop spans 15 amino acids. CDR3 nucleotides: TGTGCTAGTGGTTTTGGACAGAGCTCCTACAATGAGCAGTTCTTC. Translated, it gives CASGFGQSSYNEQFF.

The chain has TRBV28 and TRBJ2-1, with 12 nucleotides matching TRBD2. V gave up 3 bases and J gave up 7 bases; unmatched junction bases: 4. The CDR3 runs to 15 residues. CDR1 is MDHEN and CDR2 is SYDVKM in the germline V gene. The CDR3, as DNA: TGTGCCAGCAGTTTTCTAGCGGGGGGGCCTAATGAGCAGTTCTTC. Its protein product is CASSFLAGGPNEQFF.

The V gene is TRBV5-1, the J gene TRBJ2-1; 7 bases are a match to TRBD1. Germline-derived CDR1 and CDR2 are SGHRS and YFSETQ. The V gene end was trimmed by 4 bases and the J gene end by 0 bases; junction bases not matched to a gene: 7. The CDR3 spans 16 residues. The CDR3 here is CASSLTGTVSYNEQFF. CDR3 nucleotides: TGCGCCAGCAGCCTAACCGGGACAGTCTCCTACAATGAGCAGTTCTTC.

This chain connects TRBV15 to TRBJ1-3, with no clear D. From germline, CDR1 is LNHNV and CDR2 YYDKDF (reference sequence). The CDR3 has 16 residues. V lost 3 bases to trimming and J lost 0 bases, with 12 bases between them. This chain's CDR3 is CATSRMDSISGNTIYF. The DNA of the CDR3 is TGTGCCACCAGCAGGATGGACTCAATCTCTGGAAACACCATATATTTT.

The chain couples TRBV18 to TRBJ1-1, with 7 positions matching TRBD1. The germline V gene has CDR1 KGHSH and CDR2 LQKENI. There are 16 residues in the CDR3. The J segment lost 0 bases and the V segment lost 2 bases, leaving 6 bases of the junction unmatched. CDR3 nucleotide sequence: TGTGCCAGCTCACCAGGGATGGACAGGCTGAACACTGAAGCTTTCTTT. The encoded protein is CASSPGMDRLNTEAFF.

The chain links TRBV6-1 to TRBJ2-7, with a tentative D call TRBD2 (5 bases). CDR3 length: 14 residues. Trimming stripped 0 bases from V and 2 bases from J, with 8 bases between. Germline V gives CDR1 MNHNS, CDR2 SASEGT. Here the CDR3 reads CASSEALEAYEQYV. In DNA form, the CDR3 reads TGTGCCAGCAGTGAAGCTTTGGAGGCCTACGAGCAGTACGTC.